This entry is about one T cell receptor (beta chain). Its antigen is undetermined. Germline V CDR1 and CDR2: SNHLY, FYNNEI. The CDR3 extends over 13 amino acids. J gave up 6 bases and V 6 bases, and 2 bases lay outside the gene matches. Assay: immunoSEQ multiplex PCR; the TCRdb copy retains only in-frame clones and omits some. Of approximately 110,000 clones listed, about nine tenths were seen once; the top ten hold 4.4%. The sample belongs to a study of T cell responses to AZD1222 COVID-19 vaccine. Study observations and caveats: CD4 TCRs covered the whole spike, strongest at regions 160-218 and 743-854.

Sequences were derived from peripheral blood, sampled on day 0 of AZD1222 vaccination. The receptor comes from an adult in good health. The chain is built from TRBV2 and TRBJ1-6; 7 bases agree with TRBD1. CDR3 sequence (DNA): TGTGCCAGCAGACAGGGGATTAATTCACCCCTCCACTTT. It is translated as CASRQGINSPLHF.